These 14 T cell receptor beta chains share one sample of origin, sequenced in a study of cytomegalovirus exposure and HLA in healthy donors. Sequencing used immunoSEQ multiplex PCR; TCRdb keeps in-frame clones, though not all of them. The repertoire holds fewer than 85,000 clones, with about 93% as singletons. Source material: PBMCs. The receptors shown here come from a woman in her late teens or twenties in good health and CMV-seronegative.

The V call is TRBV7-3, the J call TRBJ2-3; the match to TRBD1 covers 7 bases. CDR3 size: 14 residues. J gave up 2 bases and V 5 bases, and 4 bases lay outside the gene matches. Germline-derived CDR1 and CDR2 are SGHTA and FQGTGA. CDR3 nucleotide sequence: TGTGCCAGCAGCAAGGGACAGTTCACAGATACGCAGTATTTT. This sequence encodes CASSKGQFTDTQYF.

The DNA of the CDR3 is TGCGCCAGCAGCTTGGGGGGGGGCCGTGATGAGCAGTTCTTC. Its translation is CASSLGGGRDEQFF. The chain carries TRBV5-1 and TRBJ2-1, with D maybe TRBD2 (7 bases). The CDR3 is 14 amino acids. Trimming removed 0 bases from V and 8 bases from J, with 12 bases in between. The germline CDR1 and CDR2 sequences are SGHRS and YFSETQ. The full variable domain, rest sourced from reference TRBV5-1 and TRBJ2-1, is KAGVTQTPRYLIKTRGQQVTLSCSPISGHRSVSWYQQTPGQGLQFLFEYFSETQRNKGNFPGRFSGRQFSNSRSEMNVSTLELGDSALYLCASSLGGGRDEQFFGPGTRLTVL.

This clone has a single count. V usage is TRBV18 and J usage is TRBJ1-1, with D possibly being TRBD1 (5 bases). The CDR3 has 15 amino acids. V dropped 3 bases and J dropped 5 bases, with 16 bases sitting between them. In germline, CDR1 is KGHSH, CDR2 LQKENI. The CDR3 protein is CASSPRLTVQTEAFF. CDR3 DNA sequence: TGTGCCAGCTCACCTCGGTTGACAGTCCAGACTGAAGCTTTCTTT.

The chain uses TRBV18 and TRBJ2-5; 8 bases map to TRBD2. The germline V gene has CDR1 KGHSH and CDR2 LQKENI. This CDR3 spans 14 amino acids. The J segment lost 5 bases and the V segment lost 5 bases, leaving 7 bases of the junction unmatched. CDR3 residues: CASSIAGNPETQYF. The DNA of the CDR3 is TGTGCCAGCTCAATAGCGGGGAACCCGGAGACCCAGTACTTC.

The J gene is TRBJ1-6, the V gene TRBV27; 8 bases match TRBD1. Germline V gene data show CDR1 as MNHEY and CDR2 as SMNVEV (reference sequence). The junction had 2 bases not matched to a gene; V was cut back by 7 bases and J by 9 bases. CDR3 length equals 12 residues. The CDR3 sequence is CASKDRVSPLHF. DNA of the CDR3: TGTGCCAGCAAGGACAGGGTTTCACCCCTCCACTTT.

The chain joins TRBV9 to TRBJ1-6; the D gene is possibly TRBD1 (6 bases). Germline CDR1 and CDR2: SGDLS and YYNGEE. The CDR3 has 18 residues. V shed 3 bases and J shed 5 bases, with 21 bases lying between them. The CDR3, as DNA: TGTGCCAGCAGCGCCCAACCCCTAAGACAGGCGAATAATTCACCCCTCCACTTT. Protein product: CASSAQPLRQANNSPLHF.

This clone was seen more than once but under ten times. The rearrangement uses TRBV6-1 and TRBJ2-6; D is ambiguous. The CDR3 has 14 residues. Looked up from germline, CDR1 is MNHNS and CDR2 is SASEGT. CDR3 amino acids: CAATEVSGANVLTF. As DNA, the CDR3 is TGTGCAGCGACGGAAGTCTCGGGGGCCAACGTCCTGACTTTC.

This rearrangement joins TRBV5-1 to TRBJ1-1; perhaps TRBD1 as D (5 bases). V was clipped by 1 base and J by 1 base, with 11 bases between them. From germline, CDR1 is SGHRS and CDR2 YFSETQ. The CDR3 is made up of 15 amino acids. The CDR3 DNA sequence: TGCGCCAGCAGCTTGATGGGGGGAGAGAACACTGAAGCTTTCTTT. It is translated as CASSLMGGENTEAFF.

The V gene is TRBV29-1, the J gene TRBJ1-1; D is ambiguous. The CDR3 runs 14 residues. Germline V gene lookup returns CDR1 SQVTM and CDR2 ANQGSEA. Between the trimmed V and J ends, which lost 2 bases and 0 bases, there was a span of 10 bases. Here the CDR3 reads CSVERRGMNTEAFF. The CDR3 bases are TGCAGCGTTGAACGTCGCGGAATGAACACTGAAGCTTTCTTT.

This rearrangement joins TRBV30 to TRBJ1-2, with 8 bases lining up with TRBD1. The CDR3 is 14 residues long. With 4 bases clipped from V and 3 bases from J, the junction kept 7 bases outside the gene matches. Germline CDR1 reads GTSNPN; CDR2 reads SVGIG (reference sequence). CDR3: CAWISDRGHYGYTF. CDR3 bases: TGTGCCTGGATTTCCGACAGGGGCCACTATGGCTACACCTTC.

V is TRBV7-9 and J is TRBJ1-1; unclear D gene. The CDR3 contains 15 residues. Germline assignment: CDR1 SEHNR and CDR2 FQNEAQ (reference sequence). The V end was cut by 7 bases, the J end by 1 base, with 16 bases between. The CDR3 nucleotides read TGTGCCAGCAAGCTTAGTGAGGTTACGAACACTGAAGCTTTCTTT. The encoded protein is CASKLSEVTNTEAFF. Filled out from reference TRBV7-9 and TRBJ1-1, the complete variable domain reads DTGVSQNPRHKITKRGQNVTFRCDPISEHNRLYWYRQTLGQGPEFLTYFQNEAQLEKSRLLSDRFSAERPKGSFSTLEIQRTEQGDSAMYLCASKLSEVTNTEAFFGQGTRLTVV.

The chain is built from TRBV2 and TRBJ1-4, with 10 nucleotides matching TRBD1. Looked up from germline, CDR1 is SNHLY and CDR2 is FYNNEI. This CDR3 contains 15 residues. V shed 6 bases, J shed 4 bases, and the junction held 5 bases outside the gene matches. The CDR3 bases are TGTGCCAGCAGAACGGGGACAGGGGATAATGAAAAACTGTTTTTT. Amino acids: CASRTGTGDNEKLFF.

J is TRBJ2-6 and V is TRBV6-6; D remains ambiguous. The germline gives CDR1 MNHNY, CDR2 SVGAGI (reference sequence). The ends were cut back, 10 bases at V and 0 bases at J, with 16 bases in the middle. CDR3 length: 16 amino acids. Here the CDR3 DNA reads TGTGCCACTACCTCAGGCCTGAGCTCTGGGGCCAACGTCCTGACTTTC. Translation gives CATTSGLSSGANVLTF.

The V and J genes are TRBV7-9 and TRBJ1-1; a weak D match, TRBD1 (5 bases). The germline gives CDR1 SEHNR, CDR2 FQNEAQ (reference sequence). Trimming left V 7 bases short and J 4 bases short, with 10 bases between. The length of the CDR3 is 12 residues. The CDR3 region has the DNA TGTGCCAGCATCCAGGGTTTCACTGAAGCTTTCTTT. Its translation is CASIQGFTEAFF.